This TCR beta chain was captured by sequencing in a study of blood T cell repertoires in COVID-19. Study-level background: The United States, Italy and Spain provided the acute and convalescent COVID-19 samples. The analysed material was cDNA or gDNA that came from T cells, B-cell-depleted T cells, or PBMCs.

V trimming: 0 bases; J trimming: 6 bases; junction bases outside the gene matches: 3. Looked up from germline, CDR1 is SGHRS and CDR2 is YFSETQ. The CDR3 extends over 15 amino acids. Sequencing used immunoSEQ multiplex PCR; TCRdb keeps in-frame clones, though not all of them. The repertoire consists of 85,000 to 110,000 clones, with roughly 87% occurring once and the leading ten covering 15% to 20%. The sequencing input was peripheral blood. This chain uses TRBV5-1 with TRBJ2-2, with 9 bases matching TRBD2. This receptor was identified in an elderly woman in a cohort sampled during active COVID-19. This CDR3 is CASSLDSGSSGELFF. The CDR3 DNA sequence: TGCGCCAGCAGCTTGGATAGCGGGAGCTCCGGGGAGCTGTTTTTT.